This TCR beta chain was observed in a study of T cells in Graves' hyperthyroidism and ophthalmopathy. Study information: The authors collected peripheral blood at initial diagnosis, before any treatment.

This clonotype came up a few times. What it recognizes is unknown. Trimming took 5 bases from V and 8 from J, leaving 12 bases between them. The CDR3 is 13 amino acids. The V gene's germline CDR1 is SGHTA and CDR2 FQGNSA. Researchers amplified the TCR beta CDR3 regions from RNA transcripts. HTBI primers were the set used in a first-round RT-PCR of the TCR CDR3. TCRdb ran MiXCR on the multiplex PCR reads and lists one entry per CDR3 protein. The sample has about 370,000 distinct CDR3 sequences, approximately 14% seen once; the top ten hold approximately 19%. Broader study findings: It was a median 6.5 months before onset that the model predicted ophthalmopathy. Appearing also in blood were most of the thyroid clonotypes expanded above 0.001.

PBMCs were collected from an approximately 9.5 ml volume of fresh peripheral blood. Sequenced sample: blood. This receptor was identified in a woman aged 60-70 years with Graves' ophthalmopathy. V is TRBV7-2 and J is TRBJ2-2; D gene uncertain. In nucleotides, the CDR3 is TGTGCCAGCAGCCTCGTGGGGTTAGGGGAGCTGTTTTTT. Translation gives CASSLVGLGELFF.